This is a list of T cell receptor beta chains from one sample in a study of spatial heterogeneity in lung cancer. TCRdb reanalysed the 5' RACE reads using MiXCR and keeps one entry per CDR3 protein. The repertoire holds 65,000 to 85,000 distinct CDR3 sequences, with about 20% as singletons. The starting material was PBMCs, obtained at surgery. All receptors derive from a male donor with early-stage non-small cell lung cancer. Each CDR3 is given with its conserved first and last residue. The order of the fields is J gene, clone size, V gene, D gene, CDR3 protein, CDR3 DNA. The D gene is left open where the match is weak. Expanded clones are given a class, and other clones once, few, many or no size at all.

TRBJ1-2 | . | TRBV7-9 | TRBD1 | CASSFIQGADGYTF | TGTGCCAGCAGCTTTATCCAGGGGGCGGATGGCTACACCTTC
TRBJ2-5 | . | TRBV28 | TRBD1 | CASRGTGAPETQYF | TGTGCCAGCAGGGGGACAGGGGCCCCGGAGACCCAGTACTTC
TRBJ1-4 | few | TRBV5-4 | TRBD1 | CASSPGTGPPGKLFF | TGTGCCAGCAGCCCCGGGACAGGACCGCCCGGAAAACTGTTTTTT
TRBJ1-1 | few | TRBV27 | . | CASSRTGYTEAFF | TGTGCCAGCAGTCGAACAGGTTACACTGAAGCTTTCTTT
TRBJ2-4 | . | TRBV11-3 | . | CASSSPRGNIAKNIQYF | TGTGCCAGCAGCTCCCCCCGCGGAAACATAGCCAAAAACATTCAGTACTTC
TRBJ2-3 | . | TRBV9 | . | CASSVLAGTDTQYF | TGTGCCAGCAGCGTACTCGCGGGCACAGATACGCAGTATTTT
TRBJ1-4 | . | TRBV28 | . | CASSLFGGEKLFF | TGTGCCAGCAGTTTATTCGGGGGTGAAAAACTGTTTTTT
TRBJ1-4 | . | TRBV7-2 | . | CASSLAQGSEKLFF | TGTGCCAGCAGCTTAGCTCAGGGTTCCGAAAAACTGTTTTTT
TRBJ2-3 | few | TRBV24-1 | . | CATSDNSGTDTQYF | TGTGCCACCAGTGATAATAGCGGAACAGATACGCAGTATTTT
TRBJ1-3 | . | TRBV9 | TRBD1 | CASSGRQGPGNTIYF | TGTGCCAGCAGCGGTCGACAGGGGCCAGGAAACACCATATATTTT
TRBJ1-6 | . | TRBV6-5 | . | CASTRNRDNSPLHF | TGTGCCAGCACCCGAAACAGGGATAATTCACCCCTCCACTTT
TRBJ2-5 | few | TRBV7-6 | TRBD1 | CASSLWTGEKTQYF | TGTGCCAGCAGCTTATGGACAGGGGAGAAGACCCAGTACTTC
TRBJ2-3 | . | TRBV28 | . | CASSLGLGPSTDTQYF | TGTGCCAGCAGTTTGGGACTTGGACCAAGCACAGATACGCAGTATTTT
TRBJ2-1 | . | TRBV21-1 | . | CASSKAPTEPWSGDEQFF | TGTGCCAGCAGCAAAGCCCCGACCGAGCCATGGAGCGGGGATGAGCAGTTCTTC
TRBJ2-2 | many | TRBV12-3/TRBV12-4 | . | CASSPSVGGELFF | TGTGCCAGCAGTCCCTCGGTTGGCGGGGAGCTGTTTTTT
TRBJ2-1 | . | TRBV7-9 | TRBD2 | CASSLGGLAGAYNEQFF | TGTGCCAGCAGCTTAGGGGGTCTAGCGGGAGCCTACAATGAGCAGTTCTTC
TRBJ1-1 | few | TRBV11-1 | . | CASSLGWSGAEGTEAFF | TGTGCCAGCAGCTTAGGGTGGTCCGGGGCAGAGGGCACTGAAGCTTTCTTT
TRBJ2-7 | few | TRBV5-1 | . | CASSEQPSSYEQYF | TGCGCCAGCAGCGAACAACCGAGCTCCTACGAGCAGTACTTC
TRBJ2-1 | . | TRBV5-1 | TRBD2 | CASSLGFQTSGFSHEQFF | TGCGCCAGCAGCTTGGGCTTCCAGACTAGCGGGTTCTCCCATGAGCAGTTCTTC
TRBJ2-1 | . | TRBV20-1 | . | CSARRSSGDNEQFF | TGCAGTGCGCGTAGATCATCCGGGGACAATGAGCAGTTCTTC
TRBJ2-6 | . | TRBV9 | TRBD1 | CASSARTGTGGSPGANVLTF | TGTGCCAGCAGCGCCAGAACCGGGACAGGGGGATCCCCTGGGGCCAACGTCCTGACTTTC
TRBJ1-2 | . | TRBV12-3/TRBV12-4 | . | CASTPAGTAFNYGYTF | TGTGCCAGCACCCCGGCAGGGACGGCTTTTAACTATGGCTACACCTTC
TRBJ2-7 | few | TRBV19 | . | CASSAVGPSSYEQYF | TGTGCCAGTTCCGCCGTGGGACCCTCTTCCTACGAGCAGTACTTC
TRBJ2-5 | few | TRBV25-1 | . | CASSESSTKETQYF | TGTGCCAGCAGTGAGTCTAGCACTAAGGAGACCCAGTACTTC
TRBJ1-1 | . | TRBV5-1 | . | CASSFEGNTEAFF | TGCGCCAGCAGCTTTGAGGGGAACACTGAAGCTTTCTTT
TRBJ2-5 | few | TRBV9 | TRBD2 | CASSVVEGIAGEETQYF | TGTGCCAGCAGCGTAGTGGAGGGTATAGCGGGAGAAGAGACCCAGTACTTC
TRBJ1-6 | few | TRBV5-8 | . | CASSQVPNSPLHF | TGTGCCAGCAGCCAAGTCCCCAACTCACCCCTCCACTTT
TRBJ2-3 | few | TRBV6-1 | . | CASTREEPTLSDTQYF | TGTGCCAGCACCCGAGAAGAACCCACCCTGTCAGATACGCAGTATTTT
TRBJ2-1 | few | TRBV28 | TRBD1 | CASLLSGTENNEQFF | TGTGCCAGCCTCCTCTCCGGGACAGAGAACAATGAGCAGTTCTTC
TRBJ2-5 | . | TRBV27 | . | CASSLNENGGRVSETQYF | TGTGCCAGCAGTCTCAATGAGAATGGAGGGCGGGTTTCCGAGACCCAGTACTTC
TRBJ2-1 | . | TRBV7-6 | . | CASSLAQLSFEQFF | TGTGCCAGCAGCTTAGCGCAGCTATCATTCGAGCAGTTCTTC
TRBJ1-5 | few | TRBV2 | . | CASRGHRGEGNQPQHF | TGTGCCAGCAGGGGACATCGGGGGGAAGGCAATCAGCCCCAGCATTTT
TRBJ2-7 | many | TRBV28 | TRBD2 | CASSSGTSGRGGYEQYF | TGTGCCAGCAGTTCCGGGACTAGCGGGAGGGGTGGATACGAGCAGTACTTC
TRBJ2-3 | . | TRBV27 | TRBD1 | CASSLLSRTGSTDTQYF | TGTGCCAGCAGTTTATTAAGTCGGACAGGGAGCACAGATACGCAGTATTTT
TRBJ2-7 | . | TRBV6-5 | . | CASSYSVSIYEQYF | TGTGCCAGCAGTTACTCCGTCAGCATCTACGAGCAGTACTTC
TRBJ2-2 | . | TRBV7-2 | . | CASSLDRVGELFF | TGTGCCAGCAGCTTAGACCGGGTCGGGGAGCTGTTTTTT
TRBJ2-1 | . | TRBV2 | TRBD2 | CASSLLAGGQEQFF | TGTGCCAGCAGTCTACTAGCGGGGGGGCAGGAGCAGTTCTTC
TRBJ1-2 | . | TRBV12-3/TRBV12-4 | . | CASSLGYGHLGDYGYTF | TGTGCCAGCAGTTTAGGCTATGGCCATCTGGGGGACTATGGCTACACCTTC
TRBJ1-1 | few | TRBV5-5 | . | CASSLTSRGNTEAFF | TGTGCCAGCAGCCTCACTTCCAGGGGAAACACTGAAGCTTTCTTT
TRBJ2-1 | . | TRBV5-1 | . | CASTLGGTIDEQFF | TGCGCCAGCACCTTGGGGGGGACAATCGATGAGCAGTTCTTC
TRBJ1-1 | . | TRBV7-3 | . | CASSLNGQMNTEAFF | TGTGCCAGCAGCTTAAATGGCCAGATGAACACTGAAGCTTTCTTT
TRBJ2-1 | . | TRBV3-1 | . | CASSRDGPQFF | TGTGCCAGCAGCCGAGACGGACCGCAGTTCTTC
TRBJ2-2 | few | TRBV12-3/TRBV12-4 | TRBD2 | CASRASGSGTGELFF | TGTGCCAGCAGAGCTAGCGGGAGCGGGACCGGGGAGCTGTTTTTT